This T cell receptor (beta chain) was sequenced for a study of blood T cells in healthy people across ages. The CDR3 runs to 14 residues. V was pared by 3 bases and J by 10 bases, with 5 bases of the junction left unmatched. Germline assignment: CDR1 LGHNA and CDR2 YSLEER. It was with a sample-barcoded 5' primer and a J-beta primer mix that a second PCR of about 6 to 12 cycles was run. Researchers report that a template-switch adaptor with 12 random nucleotides tagged each cDNA molecule. TCRdb fed the 5' RACE reads into MiXCR, producing one record per CDR3 protein. The sample lists 500,000 to 550,000 distinct CDR3 sequences; less than 25% were seen once. Aged about 6 to 90, donors were systemically healthy Caucasians from Russia. These sequences were also reported in another study, on T cells of mothers and their children.

This clonotype originated in a boy younger than 18 in good health. Sequencing used blood. The chain couples TRBV4-3 to TRBJ1-6, with 8 positions matching TRBD1. For the CDR3, the DNA is TGCGCCAGCAGCCAGGGGACAGGCGGCTCACCCCTCCACTTT. Protein product: CASSQGTGGSPLHF.